These 15 T cell receptor beta chains were all obtained from the same sample, sequenced in a study of blood T cell repertoires in COVID-19. Clones were sequenced by immunoSEQ multiplex PCR, and TCRdb holds only the in-frame ones, with some missing. The sample yields 30,000 to 40,000 clones, over 80% seen once. Material: peripheral blood. The receptors were sampled from a woman in her twenties or thirties in a cohort sampled during active COVID-19.

This sequence joins TRBV12-5 and TRBJ2-7; 8 bases align to TRBD1. Germline lookup yields CDR1 LGHNT and CDR2 FRNRAP. This CDR3 contains 19 residues. J was trimmed by 1 base and V by 2 bases; bases with no gene match: 16. CDR3 in amino acids: CASGLTFPGQAHISYEQYF. The DNA of the CDR3 is TGTGCTAGTGGTTTGACTTTCCCGGGACAGGCGCATATATCCTACGAGCAGTACTTC.

This chain links TRBV9 with TRBJ2-1; 8 bases agree with TRBD2. The germline CDR1 and CDR2 sequences are SGDLS and YYNGEE. CDR3 length: 15 residues. V lost 9 bases and J lost 4; bases outside the gene matches: 12. This CDR3 reads CANPNPSGGYNEQFF. In nucleotides, the CDR3 is TGTGCCAACCCCAACCCAAGCGGGGGATACAATGAGCAGTTCTTC.

This chain links TRBV6-5 with TRBJ1-6; weak D call: TRBD1 (6 bases). The CDR3 length is 12 residues. V was cut by 8 bases and J by 7 bases, with 9 bases left in between. Germline values: CDR1 MNHEY, CDR2 SVGAGI. CDR3 nucleotide sequence: TGTGCCAGCGGGGGCTCAAATTCACCCCTCCACTTT. As protein: CASGGSNSPLHF.

This chain connects TRBV18 to TRBJ2-1; D possibly corresponds to TRBD2 (6 bases). Trimming removed 2 bases at V and 4 bases at J, with 6 bases between. Germline CDR1 reads KGHSH; CDR2 reads LQKENI. The CDR3 has 13 amino acids. The CDR3 nucleotides are TGTGCCAGCTCACCAGGACTATACAATGAGCAGTTCTTC. Its translation: CASSPGLYNEQFF.

This sequence joins TRBV7-2 and TRBJ2-1; 9 nucleotides match TRBD1. The junction had 7 bases not matched to a gene; V was cut back by 3 bases and J by 4 bases. This CDR3 contains 16 residues. Per the germline V gene, CDR1 is SGHTA and CDR2 is FQGNSA. The CDR3 sequence: CASSFMTGGGYNEQFF. Written as DNA, the CDR3 is TGTGCCAGCAGCTTTATGACAGGGGGGGGTTACAATGAGCAGTTCTTC.

The rearrangement joins TRBV11-3 to TRBJ1-1, with D hard to call. CDR1 is SGHNT and CDR2 is YENEEA in the germline V gene. The CDR3 has 15 amino acids. V was pared by 5 bases and J by 1 base, with 14 bases between. CDR3 loop: CASSPQRAGNTEAFF. The CDR3 DNA reads TGTGCCAGCAGCCCCCAACGGGCGGGGAACACTGAAGCTTTCTTT. Based on the CDR3 plus reference TRBV11-3 and TRBJ1-1, the full variable domain is EAGVVQSPRYKIIEKKQPVAFWCNPISGHNTLYWYLQNLGQGPELLIRYENEEAVDDSQLPKDRFSAERLKGVDSTLKIQPAELGDSAVYLCASSPQRAGNTEAFFGQGTRLTVV.

Note on this clone: The junction does not match germline at one end; this may be a read error. Other DNA sequences in this sample translate to the same CDR3. J is TRBJ1-1 and V is TRBV7-9; tentative D call: TRBD1 (6 bases). The V gene's germline CDR1 is SEHNR and CDR2 FQNEAQ (reference sequence). This CDR3 spans 16 amino acids. In DNA, the CDR3 is TGTGCCAGCAGCTTAGGCACAGGCCCAGGGGACACTGAAGCCTTCTTT. Amino acids: CASSLGTGPGDTEAFF.

This clone was found a few times. The J gene is TRBJ1-1, the V gene TRBV5-4; D uncertain. The V end lost 0 bases, the J end lost 3 bases, and 12 bases lay between the germline ends. The CDR3 consists of 15 residues. Germline loops: CDR1 SGHNT, CDR2 YYREEE (reference sequence). This CDR3 reads CASSLVGGRHTEAFF. The DNA of the CDR3 is TGTGCCAGCAGCTTGGTTGGCGGCAGACACACTGAAGCTTTCTTT.

The CDR3 protein is CASSQEPTSGQADTGELFF. The CDR3 DNA reads TGCGCCAGCAGCCAGGAACCCACATCGGGACAGGCGGACACCGGGGAGCTGTTTTTT. The chain joins TRBV4-3 to TRBJ2-2; 8 nucleotides line up with TRBD1. This CDR3 is 19 amino acids long. Trimming removed 3 bases from V and 3 bases from J; junction bases left unmatched: 15. CDR1 LGHNA and CDR2 YSLEER come from the germline V gene.

The chain recombines TRBV6-6 with TRBJ2-1, with a weak D call TRBD2 (7 bases). The CDR3 has 16 residues. Germline CDR1 is MNHNY and CDR2 is SVGAGI (reference sequence). V was clipped by 6 bases and J by 4 bases, with 19 bases between them. The CDR3 DNA sequence: TGTGCCAGCAGGTCTACCGGGGGGCCGGGGTACAATGAGCAGTTCTTC. Its protein is CASRSTGGPGYNEQFF.

The V and J genes are TRBV7-3 and TRBJ2-3; 10 bases line up with TRBD2. V dropped 1 base and J dropped 2; count of bases not matched to a gene: 12. Germline CDR1 is SGHTA and CDR2 is FQGTGA. The CDR3 length is 19 residues. The CDR3 protein is CASSLILAGDLWLTDTQYF. Here the CDR3 DNA reads TGTGCCAGCAGCTTAATCCTAGCGGGAGACTTGTGGCTCACAGATACGCAGTATTTT.

The chain recombines TRBV30 with TRBJ1-5; D is possibly TRBD1 (5 bases). This CDR3 has 13 residues. Germline V gene data show CDR1 as GTSNPN and CDR2 as SVGIG (reference sequence). V was clipped by 0 bases and J by 5 bases, with 8 bases between them. DNA for the CDR3: TGTGCCTGGAGTGTACGGGGGGATCAGCCCCAGCATTTT. It encodes CAWSVRGDQPQHF.

The chain joins TRBV4-1 to TRBJ2-7, with 7 bases that match TRBD2. The junction had 8 bases not matched to a gene; V was cut back by 3 bases and J by 3 bases. The CDR3 is 15 residues long. From germline, CDR1 is MGHRA and CDR2 YSYEKL. The DNA for the CDR3 is TGCGCCAGCAGCCAGGTGGAGACTAGCATCTACGAGCAGTACTTC. Its translation: CASSQVETSIYEQYF.

This clone is a singleton in its sample. Relative to the germline gene, one junction end is altered; a read error may explain this. The J gene is TRBJ2-3, the V gene TRBV6-2 or TRBV6-3, with 14 bases lining up with TRBD2. Germline V lookup: CDR1 MNHEY, CDR2 SVGEGT. This CDR3 comprises 17 residues. For the CDR3, the DNA is TGTGCCGGCAGTTCACAGGGACTAGCGGGAGCCAAAGATACGCAGTATTTT. It translates to CAGSSQGLAGAKDTQYF.

This clone has only a few counts. The rearrangement joins TRBV9 to TRBJ1-4; 10 bases fit TRBD1. Looked up from germline, CDR1 is SGDLS and CDR2 is YYNGEE. V lost 0 bases, J lost 10 bases, and 6 bases stayed unmatched. The CDR3 length is 15 residues. This CDR3 reads CASSVVSGTGAKLFF. CDR3 in DNA: TGTGCCAGCAGCGTAGTATCGGGGACAGGGGCAAAACTGTTTTTT.